What follows are 10 T cell receptor beta chains derived from one specimen sequenced in a study of molecular identifiers for immune sequencing clone quantification. TCRdb fed the PCR reads into MiXCR, producing one record per CDR3 protein. The table has some 93,000 distinct CDR3 sequences, 21% seen once. The sample consisted of naive CD8+ T cells from blood, with Jurkat cell RNA spiked in. The subset here: FACS-sorted CD8+CD4-CCR7+CD45RA+ naive T cells. The receptors were sampled from a human donor in good health. Some libraries in this study had Jurkat cell RNA spiked in.

Concerning this clonotype: Being one base from a much bigger clone, this may be a read error. The V gene is TRBV30, the J gene TRBJ1-6; D possibly corresponds to TRBD1 (5 bases). Germline V gives CDR1 GTSNPN, CDR2 SVGIG (reference sequence). The CDR3 consists of 13 residues. CDR3 DNA sequence: TGTGTCTGGAGGGGACCCGGGGATTCACCCCTCCACTTT. Amino acid sequence: CVWRGPGDSPLHF.

This clonotype was counted a few times. The chain is built from TRBV6-2 or TRBV6-3 and TRBJ2-5; 10 bases line up with TRBD2. This CDR3 spans 15 amino acids. Germline loops: CDR1 MNHEY, CDR2 SVGEGT. J was trimmed by 4 bases and V by 8 bases; bases with no gene match: 10. The CDR3 DNA sequence: TGTGCCAGCCTAGCGGGGGCAAGGGATCCAGAGACCCAGTACTTC. This codes for CASLAGARDPETQYF.

This clonotype appeared many times. The V gene is TRBV28, the J gene TRBJ2-5; 9 positions match TRBD2. V was clipped by 10 bases and J by 4 bases; unmatched bases: 13. This CDR3 region has 15 residues. Germline CDR1 MDHEN, CDR2 SYDVKM. The CDR3 region is CATSTGREGLETQYF. The CDR3 coding sequence is TGTGCCACCTCGACAGGGCGGGAGGGACTAGAGACCCAGTACTTC.

Concerning this clonotype: This may arise from a read error, as a much more abundant clone is one base away. The chain joins TRBV12-3 or TRBV12-4 to TRBJ2-3; possible D gene TRBD1, 5 bases. The length of the CDR3 is 13 residues. This chain's CDR3 is CASSPDSTDMQYF. The CDR3 DNA is TGTGCCAGCAGCCCCGACAGCACAGATATGCAGTATTTT.

This clonotype was counted ten times or more. This chain joins TRBV6-2 or TRBV6-3 and TRBJ2-7; 7 bases align to TRBD1. V was pared by 6 bases and J by 3 bases, with 8 bases of the junction left unmatched. The germline CDR1 and CDR2 sequences are MNHEY and SVGEGT. CDR3 length: 14 residues. The CDR3 DNA reads TGTGCCAGCAGCAACCCACGACAGGGCTACGAGCAGTACTTC. Its protein product is CASSNPRQGYEQYF.

This clonotype was counted ten times or more. The gene calls are TRBV2 and TRBJ1-5; no reliable D call. Germline loops: CDR1 SNHLY, CDR2 FYNNEI. The CDR3 sequence is 13 residues long. V was trimmed by 4 bases and J by 7 bases, leaving 11 bases between them. CDR3 bases: TGTGCCAGCAGTGGCACTCCAAGGCAGCCCCAGCATTTT. Translated, it gives CASSGTPRQPQHF. The entire variable domain, with the rest obtained from reference TRBV2 and TRBJ1-5, is as follows: EPEVTQTPSHQVTQMGQEVILRCVPISNHLYFYWYRQILGQKVEFLVSFYNNEISEKSEIFDDQFSVERPDGSNFTLKIRSTKLEDSAMYFCASSGTPRQPQHFGDGTRLSIL.

This chain joins TRBV12-3 or TRBV12-4 and TRBJ2-7, with 10 bases aligning to TRBD1. The junction had 2 bases not matched to a gene; V was cut back by 1 base and J by 2 bases. The CDR3 totals 15 residues. The CDR3 DNA reads as TGTGCCAGCAGTTTAGGGGACAGGGGTCCCTACGAGCAGTACTTC. This gives the protein CASSLGDRGPYEQYF.

This clonotype has ten or more counts. This chain joins TRBV6-5 and TRBJ2-7; 7 bases fit TRBD1. Germline V gives CDR1 MNHEY, CDR2 SVGAGI. The CDR3 runs to 16 residues. V lost 0 bases and J lost 3; bases outside the gene matches: 8. CDR3 in amino acids: CASSYSVGTDYYEQYF. The CDR3 DNA reads TGTGCCAGCAGTTACTCGGTTGGGACAGACTACTACGAGCAGTACTTC.

This clonotype was observed at least ten times. V and J are TRBV7-9 and TRBJ2-7, with TRBD1 matching 7 bases. This CDR3 spans 13 amino acids. Germline CDR1 is SEHNR and CDR2 is FQNEAQ (reference sequence). V gave up 5 bases and J gave up 5 bases; unmatched junction bases: 6. The CDR3 loop is CASSLLTGNEQYF. In nucleotides, the CDR3 is TGTGCCAGCAGCCTCTTGACAGGGAACGAGCAGTACTTC.

This clonotype has at least ten counts. The chain recombines TRBV3-1 with TRBJ2-5, with 9 bases identical to TRBD1. Germline loops: CDR1 LGHDT, CDR2 YNNKEL (reference sequence). V lost 3 bases to trimming and J lost 7 bases; unmatched junction nucleotides: 12. This CDR3 has 16 residues. CDR3 amino acids: CASSHEGTGNVGTQYF. CDR3 in DNA: TGTGCCAGCAGCCATGAAGGGACAGGGAATGTGGGGACCCAGTACTTC.